These T cell receptor beta chains were read from a single sample in a study of response to subunit inactivated influenza vaccine. MiXCR, run by TCRdb on the RT-PCR reads, gives a single entry per CDR3 protein. The sample records hundreds of thousands of distinct CDR3 sequences, 16% being singletons. This sample comprised CD4+ T cells sorted from PBMCs, obtained 23 to 25 months after vaccination. The source is a man between 50 and 75 years old who received an inactivated influenza vaccine. Each CDR3 is given with its conserved first and last residue. The order of the fields is D gene, clone size, J gene, V gene, CDR3 DNA, CDR3 protein. The D gene is left open where the match is weak. Not all rows give a size; the values are once, few, many and, for expanded clones, a class.

TRBD2 NA TRBJ2-7 TRBV6-5 TGTGCCAGCAGTTCTCGAGCGGGAGGGCGGTACGAGCAGTACTTC CASSSRAGGRYEQYF
NA few TRBJ2-7 TRBV5-1 TGCGCCAGCAGCCTCGGAGGTTTTTCCTCCTACGAGCAGTACTTC CASSLGGFSSYEQYF
NA NA TRBJ2-7 TRBV3-1 TGTGCCAGCAGCCAAGGCGTGGCCACATACTACGAGCAGTACTTC CASSQGVATYYEQYF
TRBD2 NA TRBJ2-5 TRBV4-2 TGTGCCAGCAGCCAGTCCGGGACTAGCGGGGAGACCCAGTACTTC CASSQSGTSGETQYF
NA NA TRBJ2-5 TRBV10-2 TGCGCCAGCAGCTTGGACCGGATGCGAATGGAGACCCAGTACTTC CASSLDRMRMETQYF
TRBD2 NA TRBJ2-3 TRBV20-1 TGCAGTGCTAGTGGTCTAGCGGGAGTGGGCACAGATACGCAGTATTTT CSASGLAGVGTDTQYF
NA few TRBJ1-1 TRBV20-1 TGCAGTGCTAGCGGACAGATAATGAACACTGAAGCTTTCTTT CSASGQIMNTEAFF
NA NA TRBJ1-1 TRBV12-3/TRBV12-4 TGTGCCAGCAGTTTGGACGCGAACACTGAAGCTTTCTTT CASSLDANTEAFF
TRBD2 NA TRBJ2-1 TRBV19 TGTGCCAGTAGACTAGCGGGAGGAAACTACAATGAGCAGTTCTTC CASRLAGGNYNEQFF
TRBD1 few TRBJ2-5 TRBV7-2 TGTGCCAGCAGCCCGGGGGACAGGTCCTCGTACCAAGAGACCCAGTACTTC CASSPGDRSSYQETQYF
NA NA TRBJ1-5 TRBV30 TGTGCCTGGACCCCGGGTGGCAATCAGCCCCAGCATTTT CAWTPGGNQPQHF
TRBD1 NA TRBJ2-1 TRBV7-2 TGTGCCAGCAGCTTAGTCACAGGGGTGGGGTCCTACAATGAGCAGTTCTTC CASSLVTGVGSYNEQFF
NA many TRBJ1-1 TRBV6-1 TGTGCCAGCAGTCGTCCCTCAGGGTCGGCCACTGAAGCTTTCTTT CASSRPSGSATEAFF
NA NA TRBJ2-5 TRBV2 TGTGCCAGCAGGGCAGGTTCGGGGACCCAGTACTTC CASRAGSGTQYF
NA few TRBJ2-3 TRBV20-1 TGCAGTGCTCCTGGACAGAGACCTAGCACAGATACGCAGTATTTT CSAPGQRPSTDTQYF
NA NA TRBJ1-1 TRBV7-3 TGTGCCAGCAGCTCCGGACCAGGTGACGGCACTGAAGCTTTCTTT CASSSGPGDGTEAFF
NA few TRBJ2-5 TRBV30 TGTGCCTGGAATGTGGAGGGAGAGACCCAGTACTTC CAWNVEGETQYF
NA NA TRBJ2-1 TRBV2 TGTGCCAGCGTGTCCTTAGCGAATGAGCAGTTCTTC CASVSLANEQFF
NA few TRBJ2-7 TRBV14 TGTGCCAGCAGCCAAGTTAGAGGGTTCGAGCAGTACTTC CASSQVRGFEQYF
NA few TRBJ2-5 TRBV20-1 TGCAGTGCTAGAAAGTATAAGGTCGGGCGTACAGGGGAGACCCAGTACTTC CSARKYKVGRTGETQYF
TRBD2 NA TRBJ2-7 TRBV20-1 TGCAGTGCAAGGACTAGCGGGAGTCGGGACGAGCAGTACTTC CSARTSGSRDEQYF
NA few TRBJ2-1 TRBV12-3/TRBV12-4 TGTGCCAGCAGGGTGGATCTTTACAATGAGCAGTTCTTC CASRVDLYNEQFF
TRBD1 NA TRBJ2-7 TRBV6-2/TRBV6-3 TGTGCCAGCAGATTCCTTCCGACAGGGGGCTACGAGCAGTACTTC CASRFLPTGGYEQYF
NA few TRBJ1-3 TRBV7-4 TGTGCCAGCAGCTTAGGGGGGACCCCCTCTGGAAACACCATATATTTT CASSLGGTPSGNTIYF
TRBD1 few TRBJ2-2 TRBV6-2/TRBV6-3 TGTGCCAGCAGGAAAACGGGACAGGGGGCCGGGGAGCTGTTTTTT CASRKTGQGAGELFF
TRBD1 few TRBJ2-7 TRBV7-9 TGTGCCAGCAGCTCCTGGACAAGGGGGCGTTACGAGCAGTACTTC CASSSWTRGRYEQYF
NA NA TRBJ1-2 TRBV10-3 TGTGCCATCAGTGCCGGGACACCTAACTATGGCTACACCTTC CAISAGTPNYGYTF